The 19 T cell receptor beta chains presented below share a single source sample, sequenced in a study of T cell repertoires in cytomegalovirus infection. TCRdb reprocessed the reads via MiXCR and lists one record per CDR3 protein. The table has approximately 250,000 distinct CDR3 sequences, more than 9% seen once; the top ten hold 1.5% to 2%. The sequencing sample was made of PBMCs. These receptors were taken from a human donor in good health (CMV status not recorded). Some clones in this sample may be carry-over from other donors' samples.

This clonotype was picked up many times. The chain recombines TRBV11-2 with TRBJ2-3; 10 positions match TRBD2. Germline CDR1 and CDR2: SGHAT and FQNNGV. The J segment lost 1 base and the V segment lost 0 bases, leaving 1 base of the junction unmatched. CDR3 length: 16 amino acids. The CDR3 bases are TGTGCCAGCAGCTTAGATCTAGCGGGGGGCACAGATACGCAGTATTTT. Amino acid sequence: CASSLDLAGGTDTQYF.

V is TRBV9 and J is TRBJ2-1; 13 bases are shared with TRBD2. V trimming: 0 bases; J trimming: 10 bases; junction bases outside the gene matches: 4. Germline loops: CDR1 SGDLS, CDR2 YYNGEE. This CDR3 region has 15 residues. The CDR3 DNA reads as TGTGCCAGCAGCGTAGGACTAGCGGGAGGTCGAGAGCAGTTCTTC. Its protein product is CASSVGLAGGREQFF.

This clonotype was detected a few times. This chain uses TRBV6-2 or TRBV6-3 with TRBJ2-2; weak D call: TRBD2 (6 bases). Germline CDR1 MNHEY, CDR2 SVGEGT. V dropped 0 bases and J dropped 7 bases, with 21 bases sitting between them. The CDR3 has 18 amino acids. The CDR3 region is CASSYSTLKGTRGGELFF. The DNA for the CDR3 is TGTGCCAGCAGTTACTCCACTTTGAAGGGGACGCGGGGCGGGGAGCTGTTTTTT.

In this sample, this clonotype turned up many times. V gene TRBV2 combines with J gene TRBJ1-1, with 7 bases identical to TRBD1. From germline, CDR1 is SNHLY and CDR2 FYNNEI. The CDR3 consists of 14 residues. V dropped 6 bases and J dropped 2; count of bases not matched to a gene: 6. Here the CDR3 DNA reads TGTGCCAGCAGACTCAGGGGGGATAACACTGAAGCTTTCTTT. This codes for CASRLRGDNTEAFF.

Remarks on this clonotype: A much larger clone sits a single nucleotide away, making a read error possible. Because the CDR3 is missing its conserved closing phenylalanine or tryptophan, this is likely a read error. The chain combines TRBV11-1 with TRBJ2-1; D gene uncertain. Germline lookup yields CDR1 SGHAT and CDR2 FQDESV (reference sequence). Trimming took off 3 bases at V and 9 bases at J, with 15 bases between the two ends. CDR3 length equals 14 residues. For the CDR3, the DNA is TGTGCCAGCAGCTTGTGGACCCGAGGATCTGAGCAGTTCTCC. Translated: CASSLWTRGSEQFS.

The chain employs TRBV28 and TRBJ2-7, with TRBD2 matching 11 bases. This CDR3 comprises 17 residues. J was trimmed by 3 bases and V by 6 bases; bases with no gene match: 13. CDR1 and CDR2 (germline): MDHEN, SYDVKM. Here the CDR3 DNA reads TGTGCCAGCAGCTATAGGCTAGCGGGAGGTTCCCTCTACGAGCAGTACTTC. Amino acid sequence: CASSYRLAGGSLYEQYF.

At least ten counts were recorded for this clonotype. The V gene is TRBV29-1, the J gene TRBJ1-2; D is uncertain. Trimming cost V 2 bases and J 3 bases, with 7 bases left between them. This CDR3 has 12 residues. The germline CDR1 and CDR2 sequences are SQVTM and ANQGSEA. The CDR3, as DNA: TGCAGCGTTGAAAAACAGTACTATGGCTACACCTTC. It translates to CSVEKQYYGYTF. Full variable domain (missing parts from reference TRBV29-1 and TRBJ1-2): SAVISQKPSRDICQRGTSLTIQCQVDSQVTMMFWYRQQPGQSLTLIATANQGSEATYESGFVIDKFPISRPNLTFSTLTVSNMSPEDSSIYLCSVEKQYYGYTFGSGTRLTVV.

The rearrangement links TRBV2 to TRBJ2-7, with D perhaps matching TRBD2 (6 bases). The CDR3 length is 15 residues. The V gene lost 6 bases and the J gene lost 3 bases, with 18 bases spanning the gap. Germline CDR1 is SNHLY and CDR2 is FYNNEI. The CDR3 DNA is TGTGCCAGCAGGGGTTCTGCGGCGGGATTCTACGAGCAGTACTTC. Protein product: CASRGSAAGFYEQYF.

This clonotype has only a few counts. V usage is TRBV29-1 and J usage is TRBJ2-3, with D possibly called TRBD1 or TRBD2 (5 bases each). Germline V gene lookup returns CDR1 SQVTM and CDR2 ANQGSEA. V was trimmed by 6 bases and J by 6 bases, leaving 25 bases between them. The CDR3 has 16 amino acids. The CDR3 spells CSVIPGRGENTDTQYF. The CDR3 DNA is TGCAGCGTCATTCCGGGGCGAGGGGAGAATACGGATACGCAGTATTTT.

J is TRBJ1-5 and V is TRBV20-1; D is unresolved. The CDR3 spans 14 residues. Trimming left V 3 bases short and J 7 bases short, with 16 bases between. Per germline, CDR1 DFQATT and CDR2 SNEGSKA (reference sequence). The CDR3 DNA is TGCAGTGCTAGTCGGGGAAGAGTTAGACAGCCCCAGCATTTT. This gives the protein CSASRGRVRQPQHF.

This clonotype was detected many times. The V and J genes are TRBV19 and TRBJ2-2; TRBD1 aligns across 7 bases. V was clipped by 7 bases and J by 4 bases; unmatched bases: 9. The CDR3 has 15 amino acids. CDR1 is LNHDA and CDR2 is SQIVND in the germline V gene (reference sequence). The DNA of the CDR3 is TGTGCCAGTACCCCACAGGGGCGGAGCACCGGGGAGCTGTTTTTT. Protein product: CASTPQGRSTGELFF.

This clonotype has ten or more counts. The rearrangement links TRBV7-3 to TRBJ1-5; no clear D gene. V lost 4 bases and J 7 bases, leaving 11 bases between the germline ends. The CDR3 runs to 13 residues. Germline CDR1 is SGHTA and CDR2 is FQGTGA. The chain's CDR3 is CASSSPGNQPQHF. In DNA, the CDR3 is TGTGCCAGCAGCTCGCCGGGGAACCAGCCCCAGCATTTT.

This clonotype was observed at least ten times. The chain is built from TRBV14 and TRBJ2-4, with D tentatively TRBD1 (6 bases). Germline V lookup: CDR1 SGHDN, CDR2 FVKESK. The CDR3 sequence is 12 residues long. Trimming removed 2 bases at V and 7 bases at J, with 6 bases between. The CDR3 DNA reads TGTGCCAGCAGCCAACAGGGGAACATTCAGTACTTC. Residues: CASSQQGNIQYF.

In its sample, this clonotype was seen many times. The genes are TRBV7-2 and TRBJ2-2; possibly TRBD1 or TRBD2 for D (6 bases each). Germline V gene lookup returns CDR1 SGHTA and CDR2 FQGNSA. With 1 base removed from V and 4 bases from J, the gap between germline ends came to 13 bases. This CDR3 is built from 16 residues. CDR3 nucleotides: TGTGCCAGCAGCTTAGAGGAGGGGGAGGCCACCGGGGAGCTGTTTTTT. Residues: CASSLEEGEATGELFF.

This clonotype was recorded many times. The chain recombines TRBV7-2 with TRBJ2-3; TRBD2 agrees at 10 bases. V dropped 1 base and J dropped 4; count of bases not matched to a gene: 14. The CDR3 is 19 residues long. The germline V gene encodes CDR1 SGHTA and CDR2 FQGNSA. CDR3 DNA sequence: TGTGCCAGCAGCTTAGTCGCTACTAGCGGGACCCTGGGGCCAGATACGCAGTATTTT. Amino acid sequence: CASSLVATSGTLGPDTQYF.

The rearrangement links TRBV12-3 or TRBV12-4 to TRBJ2-2; D gene uncertain. The CDR3 consists of 15 residues. V was trimmed by 7 bases and J by 5 bases, leaving 17 bases between them. The CDR3 region is CASTSRVAVTGELFF. In nucleotides, the CDR3 is TGTGCCAGCACCTCAAGGGTTGCGGTAACCGGGGAGCTGTTTTTT.

The rearrangement joins TRBV5-1 to TRBJ2-1; 10 positions match TRBD2. The ends lost 1 base at V and 6 bases at J; junction bases unmatched: 7. The germline CDR1 and CDR2 sequences are SGHRS and YFSETQ. The CDR3 length is 16 residues. CDR3 amino acids: CASSLLAGVAFNEQFF. CDR3 coding DNA: TGCGCCAGCAGCTTGCTAGCGGGAGTAGCCTTCAATGAGCAGTTCTTC.

In its sample, this clonotype was seen many times. The chain has TRBV6-6 and TRBJ1-1, with D uncertain. CDR1 and CDR2 from the germline V gene are MNHNY and SVGAGI (reference sequence). Trimming removed 0 bases at V and 5 bases at J, with 10 bases between. The CDR3 length is 14 residues. CDR3 protein: CASSYSDVGTEAFF. CDR3 DNA sequence: TGTGCCAGCAGTTACTCGGACGTCGGGACTGAAGCTTTCTTT.

The chain has TRBV5-5 and TRBJ2-2, with D tentatively TRBD1 or TRBD2 (6 bases each). From germline, CDR1 is SGHKS and CDR2 YYEKEE (reference sequence). The CDR3 loop spans 13 amino acids. V lost 3 bases and J lost 6, with 9 bases in between. This CDR3 is CASSSRGAGELFF. CDR3 sequence (DNA): TGTGCCAGCAGCTCGAGGGGGGCCGGGGAGCTGTTTTTT.